This is a list of T cell receptor beta chains from one sample in a study of CD8 T cells in ankylosing spondylitis. Via MiXCR, TCRdb re-called the 5' RACE reads, giving one row per CDR3 protein. The sample carries fewer than 450,000 distinct CDR3 sequences, roughly 17% recorded once. Material for sequencing was blood, either unsorted or a sorted T cell fraction (not recorded which). The receptor source for this set is a male donor with ankylosing spondylitis. The CDR3 runs from the conserved cysteine through the conserved F or W. The order of the fields is clone size, V gene, D gene, J gene, CDR3 protein, CDR3 DNA. A D gene is named only where the DNA matches it firmly. The size field is filled for only some rows; it gives once, few, many or a size class.

>.|TRBV20-1|.|TRBJ1-6
CSARDLWDKRKSSYNSPLHF
TGCAGTGCTAGAGATCTGTGGGACAAAAGAAAAAGCTCCTATAATTCACCCCTCCACTTT
>once|TRBV2|TRBD1|TRBJ1-4
CASRATGGSNEKLFF
TGTGCCAGCAGGGCTACAGGGGGGTCTAATGAAAAACTGTTTTTT
>few|TRBV6-2/TRBV6-3|.|TRBJ1-1
CASSSGTTEAFF
TGTGCCAGCAGTTCCGGGACCACTGAAGCTTTCTTT
>few|TRBV5-1|.|TRBJ1-4
CASSSPGGGEKLFF
TGCGCCAGCAGCTCTCCCGGGGGGGGCGAAAAACTGTTTTTT
>.|TRBV3-1|.|TRBJ1-5
CASSQAVSQPQHF
TGTGCCAGCAGCCAAGCCGTCTCCCAGCCCCAGCATTTT
>.|TRBV12-5|.|TRBJ2-7
CASGHRVDEQYF
TGTGCTAGTGGACACAGGGTGGACGAGCAGTACTTC
>few|TRBV11-2|.|TRBJ2-7
CASSYLSGTWSYEQYF
TGTGCCAGCAGCTACTTGTCCGGGACATGGAGCTACGAGCAGTACTTC
>.|TRBV2|TRBD1|TRBJ2-1
CASRPGQGNNEQFF
TGTGCCAGCAGGCCGGGACAGGGGAACAATGAGCAGTTCTTC
>.|TRBV6-1|TRBD2|TRBJ2-3
CASRAGTTADTQYF
TGTGCCAGCAGGGCCGGGACTACAGCAGATACGCAGTATTTT
>few|TRBV27|TRBD2|TRBJ2-1
CASSLLGLAGNNEQFF
TGTGCCAGCAGTTTGCTCGGACTAGCGGGAAACAATGAGCAGTTCTTC
>.|TRBV12-3/TRBV12-4|TRBD2|TRBJ2-7
CASSGTSSPYEQYF
TGTGCCAGTAGCGGGACTAGCTCTCCCTACGAGCAGTACTTC
>few|TRBV20-1|TRBD1|TRBJ1-5
CSARPLGQGVNQPQHF
TGCAGTGCTAGACCTCTCGGACAGGGCGTCAATCAGCCCCAGCATTTT
>.|TRBV6-1|.|TRBJ1-1
CASSEGARGGTEAFF
TGTGCCAGCAGTGAAGGGGCACGGGGCGGCACTGAAGCTTTCTTT
>few|TRBV7-6|TRBD1|TRBJ1-4
CASSPNRGLNEKLFF
TGTGCCAGCAGCCCCAACAGGGGCCTGAATGAAAAACTGTTTTTT
>.|TRBV20-1|.|TRBJ2-7
CSARDQGRGTYEQYF
TGCAGTGCTAGAGATCAGGGGCGTGGGACCTACGAGCAGTACTTC
>many|TRBV10-3|TRBD2|TRBJ2-7
CAISERLLLAGLRYF
TGTGCCATCAGTGAGCGCCTGCTCCTAGCGGGGCTACGGTACTTC
>.|TRBV20-1|TRBD2|TRBJ2-1
CSARDWPSGRVYNEQFF
TGCAGTGCTAGAGATTGGCCTAGCGGGAGGGTCTACAATGAGCAGTTCTTC
>once|TRBV7-3|TRBD1|TRBJ2-7
CASSWLPGQGYEQYF
TGTGCCAGCAGCTGGCTACCGGGACAGGGCTACGAGCAGTACTTC
>.|TRBV7-2|TRBD2|TRBJ2-1
CASKGTSGRSSYNEQFF
TGTGCCAGCAAGGGGACTAGCGGGAGGAGCTCCTACAATGAGCAGTTCTTC
>.|TRBV7-6|TRBD2|TRBJ2-1
CASSLGLAGGRGKSSPPNEQFF
TGTGCTAGCAGCTTAGGACTAGCGGGGGGGCGCGGGAAATCATCCCCCCCCAATGAGCAGTTCTTC
>few|TRBV6-1|TRBD1|TRBJ1-5
CASSGFDRGGNQPQHF
TGTGCCAGCAGTGGCTTCGACAGGGGGGGAAATCAGCCCCAGCATTTT
>few|TRBV12-3/TRBV12-4|TRBD1|TRBJ2-7
CASSFRTGGLYEQYF
TGTGCCAGCAGTTTTCGGACAGGGGGCCTCTACGAGCAGTACTTC
>few|TRBV29-1|.|TRBJ1-4
CSVADSPTNEKLFF
TGCAGCGTAGCGGACAGTCCAACTAATGAAAAACTGTTTTTT
>.|TRBV20-1|TRBD2|TRBJ2-1
CSAQPGGPSYNDQFF
TGCAGTGCTCAACCGGGGGGGCCCTCCTACAATGACCAGTTCTTC
>.|TRBV20-1|TRBD1|TRBJ1-5
CSAPTGPFNQPQHF
TGCAGTGCCCCGACAGGGCCGTTCAATCAGCCCCAGCATTTT
>few|TRBV29-1|.|TRBJ1-5
CSVAGVGQPQHF
TGCAGCGTTGCTGGGGTTGGTCAGCCCCAGCATTTT
>few|TRBV14|.|TRBJ2-7
CASSQATMQYF
TGTGCCAGCAGCCAAGCCACGATGCAGTACTTC
>few|TRBV12-3/TRBV12-4|TRBD1|TRBJ2-3
CASSFRTRGRDTQYF
TGTGCCAGCAGTTTTCGTACGAGGGGGCGAGATACGCAGTATTTT
>.|TRBV28|TRBD1|TRBJ2-7
CASSPGQGAREQYF
TGTGCCAGCAGCCCGGGACAGGGGGCTAGGGAGCAGTACTTC
>few|TRBV6-1|TRBD2|TRBJ2-1
CASRVAGPNYNEQFF
TGTGCCAGCAGGGTAGCGGGACCCAACTACAATGAGCAGTTCTTC
>few|TRBV20-1|.|TRBJ2-1
CSASGRNNEQFF
TGCAGTGCTAGTGGACGTAACAATGAGCAGTTCTTC
>few|TRBV20-1|.|TRBJ2-5
CSASGSGETQYF
TGCAGTGCTAGCGGGAGTGGGGAGACCCAGTACTTC
>.|TRBV7-2|.|TRBJ2-4
CASSLPRIRAKNIQYF
TGTGCCAGCAGCCTCCCCAGAATCAGGGCCAAAAACATTCAGTACTTC
>.|TRBV29-1|TRBD2|TRBJ2-7
CSVASDLWEGTYEQYF
TGCAGCGTTGCTTCCGATTTGTGGGAGGGAACCTACGAGCAGTACTTC
>many|TRBV5-1|.|TRBJ2-5
CASSLELKGTQYF
TGCGCCAGCAGCTTGGAATTGAAAGGGACCCAGTACTTC
>.|TRBV9|.|TRBJ2-1
CASSVGRGTYNEQFF
TGTGCCAGCAGCGTAGGTAGAGGGACCTACAATGAGCAGTTCTTC
>once|TRBV11-2|.|TRBJ2-7
CASSRRTAGDRYEQYF
TGTGCCAGCAGCAGACGAACAGCCGGGGACCGATACGAGCAGTACTTC
>.|TRBV28|TRBD1|TRBJ1-2
CASSSVPGQGSYGYTF
TGTGCCAGCAGTTCCGTCCCGGGACAGGGTAGCTATGGCTACACCTTC
>few|TRBV5-1|TRBD2|TRBJ2-1
CASSLGGSFSYNEQFF
TGCGCCAGCAGCTTGGGCGGGAGCTTCTCCTACAATGAGCAGTTCTTC
>.|TRBV5-5|.|TRBJ2-5
CASSLLGGAGKTQYF
TGTGCCAGCAGCTTGCTTGGGGGGGCTGGGAAGACCCAGTACTTC
>few|TRBV27|.|TRBJ2-5
CASRRQGGETQYF
TGTGCCAGCAGACGTCAAGGGGGAGAGACCCAGTACTTC
>few|TRBV6-5|TRBD2|TRBJ2-7
CASSYLTSGLGYEQYF
TGTGCCAGCAGTTACCTTACGTCAGGACTAGGTTACGAGCAGTACTTC
>few|TRBV4-3|.|TRBJ2-1
CASSLSGGSNEQFF
TGCGCCAGCAGCCTATCCGGCGGGTCCAATGAGCAGTTCTTC
>.|TRBV5-1|.|TRBJ2-5
CASSGGIQETQYF
TGCGCCAGCAGTGGGGGGATCCAAGAGACCCAGTACTTC
>.|TRBV7-3|.|TRBJ1-6
CASSSGPTNSPLHF
TGTGCCAGCAGCTCGGGACCGACAAATTCACCCCTCCACTTT
>few|TRBV24-1|TRBD1|TRBJ2-7
CATSDSDRGTYEQYF
TGTGCCACCAGTGACTCCGACAGGGGTACCTACGAGCAGTACTTC
>many|TRBV24-1|.|TRBJ2-3
CATSQGADLSTDTQYF
TGTGCCACCAGTCAGGGAGCGGATTTAAGCACAGATACGCAGTATTTT
>few|TRBV12-3/TRBV12-4|TRBD1|TRBJ1-3
CASSPPDRVSGNTIYF
TGTGCCAGCAGTCCACCCGACAGGGTCTCTGGAAACACCATATATTTT
>.|TRBV7-3|TRBD2|TRBJ2-1
CASSFNRGGLNEQFF
TGTGCCAGCAGTTTTAACCGGGGGGGGCTAAATGAGCAGTTCTTC
>few|TRBV7-9|.|TRBJ2-3
CASSLQPFGTDTQYF
TGTGCCAGCAGCTTACAGCCGTTCGGGACAGATACGCAGTATTTT
>many|TRBV29-1|.|TRBJ1-3
CSGMQGQGNTIYF
TGCAGCGGGATGCAGGGGCAGGGAAACACCATATATTTT
>.|TRBV2|.|TRBJ2-7
CASSESDPPRHYEQYF
TGTGCCAGCAGTGAGTCTGACCCCCCTAGACATTACGAGCAGTACTTC
>.|TRBV5-1|.|TRBJ1-2
CASSSPGQGIYGYTF
TGCGCCAGCAGCTCCCCCGGCCAGGGGATCTATGGCTACACCTTC
>.|TRBV28|.|TRBJ1-2
CASRLTGTANYGYTF
TGTGCCAGCAGATTGACAGGCACCGCTAACTATGGCTACACCTTC
>.|TRBV6-5|TRBD2|TRBJ2-3
CASSYSVAGGTDTQYF
TGTGCCAGCAGTTACTCAGTAGCGGGGGGCACAGATACGCAGTATTTT
>.|TRBV12-3/TRBV12-4|TRBD1|TRBJ2-3
CASTGENTDTQYF
TGTGCCAGTACAGGGGAGAACACAGATACGCAGTATTTT
>.|TRBV6-5|.|TRBJ1-6
CASSSMGIGGNSPLHF
TGTGCCAGCAGTTCCATGGGAATAGGGGGGAATTCACCCCTCCACTTT
>.|TRBV6-1|TRBD1|TRBJ2-3
CASSGGGQGVKDTQYF
TGTGCCAGCAGTGGAGGGGGACAGGGGGTGAAAGATACGCAGTATTTT
>few|TRBV29-1|.|TRBJ1-4
CSATERAGEKLFF
TGCAGCGCGACGGAGAGGGCGGGAGAAAAACTGTTTTTT
>.|TRBV11-2|.|TRBJ2-2
CASSLVAGGLLNTGELFF
TGTGCCAGCAGCTTAGTGGCAGGGGGGCTACTAAACACCGGGGAGCTGTTTTTT